The clone carrying this TCR beta chain was seen only once. The CDR3 length is 16 residues. V was clipped by 5 bases and J by 6 bases, with 23 bases between them. CDR1 LNHDA and CDR2 SQIVND come from the germline V gene (reference sequence). The data belong to a study of blood T cell repertoires in COVID-19. Study-wide background: Whether acute or convalescent, the COVID-19 samples came from the United States, Italy and Spain.

Clones were read by immunoSEQ multiplex PCR, and TCRdb kept only the in-frame ones, dropping some. The sample has about 220,000 clones; roughly 80% are singletons. Input material: peripheral blood. The V and J genes are TRBV19 and TRBJ2-7, with a weak D call TRBD2 (5 bases). The sequence was collected from a woman between 55 and 75 years old who had recovered from COVID-19. CDR3 sequence (DNA): TGTGCCAGTAGTCCCATTTTGGAGCGCGGGCCTTCCGAGCAGTACTTC. Its protein product is CASSPILERGPSEQYF.